This TCR beta chain was profiled in a study of blood T cell repertoires in COVID-19. In the study overall: Some COVID-19 samples were acute and others convalescent; all came from the United States, Italy and Spain. T cells, B-cell-depleted T cells, or PBMCs provided the cDNA or gDNA that served as material.

In the original analysis: Scientists estimated how many nucleated cells there were by amplifying reference gene primers. Profiling relied on immunoSEQ multiplex PCR, and the TCRdb table lists in-frame clones only, not all of them. V and J calls and clone size are given by that table; D and trimming were obtained from the DNA. Of 100,000 to 150,000 clones listed, more than 75% are singletons. Those enrolled in Seattle joined during active infection and were followed longitudinally afterward. The sequenced sample consisted of peripheral blood. The sequence was obtained from a woman aged 70 to 79 with COVID-19, enrolled during active disease.

CDR3 residues: CASTVRRTGETEAFF. CDR3 DNA sequence: TGTGCCAGCACCGTCCGGAGGACAGGAGAGACTGAAGCTTTCTTT. J is TRBJ1-1 and V is TRBV2; 7 bases are shared with TRBD1. J gave up 5 bases and V 7 bases, and 13 bases lay outside the gene matches. The CDR3 is made up of 15 amino acids. From germline, CDR1 is SNHLY and CDR2 FYNNEI. Complete variable domain (other parts from reference TRBV2 and TRBJ1-1): EPEVTQTPSHQVTQMGQEVILRCVPISNHLYFYWYRQILGQKVEFLVSFYNNEISEKSEIFDDQFSVERPDGSNFTLKIRSTKLEDSAMYFCASTVRRTGETEAFFGQGTRLTVV.